This is a list of T cell receptor beta chains from one sample in a study of Graves' ophthalmopathy and Graves' hyperthyroidism. Via MiXCR, TCRdb re-called the multiplex PCR reads, giving one row per CDR3 protein. The sample consists of approximately 540,000 distinct CDR3 sequences, about two fifths of them appearing once. Source material: peripheral blood or thyroid tissue (not recorded which). The source of these receptors is an adult man with Graves' hyperthyroidism. The CDR3 runs from the conserved cysteine through the conserved F or W. The D gene is left open where the match is weak.

V: TRBV19
J: TRBJ2-7
D: TRBD2
CDR3: CASSTITSGRAYEQYF

V: TRBV6-5
J: TRBJ1-3
D: NA
CDR3: CASSNHDILSGNTIYF

V: TRBV27
J: TRBJ1-2
D: TRBD1
CDR3: CASSYGTGVGGYTF

V: TRBV9
J: TRBJ1-2
D: TRBD1
CDR3: CASSLEQGIGYGYTF

V: TRBV5-1
J: TRBJ2-5
D: TRBD1
CDR3: CASRSGTGGAGETQYF

V: TRBV7-9
J: NA
D: NA
CDR3: CASSLAAGNNEQFF

V: TRBV2
J: TRBJ1-2
D: NA
CDR3: CASSADSRVRYTF

V: TRBV28
J: TRBJ1-1
D: NA
CDR3: CASSKTRGGTEAFF

V: TRBV11-3
J: TRBJ2-7
D: NA
CDR3: CASSYATGYEQYF

V: TRBV20-1
J: TRBJ1-1
D: NA
CDR3: CSARGTMNTEAFF

V: TRBV7-8
J: TRBJ1-1
D: TRBD1
CDR3: CASSLNWAGGVMNTEAFF

V: TRBV6-5
J: TRBJ1-2
D: NA
CDR3: CASSYGGPLLDYGYTF

V: TRBV12-3/TRBV12-4
J: TRBJ1-5
D: NA
CDR3: CASSPNARPQHF

V: TRBV12-3/TRBV12-4
J: TRBJ1-2
D: NA
CDR3: CASSRNNYGYTF

V: TRBV30
J: TRBJ2-7
D: NA
CDR3: CAWSRGDFSYEQYF

V: TRBV4-1
J: TRBJ2-7
D: NA
CDR3: CASSQVQGYEQYF

V: TRBV6-5
J: TRBJ1-1
D: NA
CDR3: CASSERAGGLNTEAFF

V: TRBV6-5
J: TRBJ2-5
D: NA
CDR3: CASTELRRETQYF

V: TRBV19
J: TRBJ2-3
D: NA
CDR3: CASSIFMSEVGTDTQYF

V: TRBV20-1
J: TRBJ2-5
D: NA
CDR3: CSARKQVYQETQYF

V: TRBV2
J: TRBJ1-2
D: TRBD1
CDR3: CATSDSGQDPYGYTF

V: TRBV7-9
J: TRBJ2-2
D: TRBD2
CDR3: CASRLAGPDGELFF

V: TRBV24-1
J: TRBJ2-2
D: TRBD1
CDR3: CATSGPDRANTGELFF

V: TRBV3-1
J: TRBJ2-5
D: NA
CDR3: CASSHRGRQETQYF

V: TRBV2
J: TRBJ2-7
D: NA
CDR3: CASRGSSYEQYF

V: TRBV5-5
J: TRBJ2-7
D: TRBD1
CDR3: CASSLDNPPGQGFPYEQYF

V: TRBV11-1
J: TRBJ2-5
D: TRBD2
CDR3: CASSRTSGSTETQYF

V: TRBV25-1
J: TRBJ1-4
D: NA
CDR3: CASSPPKGTREEKLFF

V: TRBV20-1
J: TRBJ1-5
D: NA
CDR3: CSASGQDNQPQHF

V: TRBV5-1
J: TRBJ1-6
D: TRBD1
CDR3: CASSPEQGRYNSPLHF

V: TRBV25-1
J: TRBJ1-6
D: NA
CDR3: CASSRTGSPLHF

V: TRBV20-1
J: TRBJ2-7
D: NA
CDR3: CSPQGSYEQYF

V: TRBV15
J: TRBJ2-5
D: NA
CDR3: CATSRAGASGQETQYF

V: TRBV10-3
J: TRBJ2-2
D: TRBD1
CDR3: CAITGQGHTGELFF

V: TRBV6-5
J: TRBJ2-7
D: NA
CDR3: CASSTGLGEQYF

V: TRBV30
J: TRBJ1-2
D: NA
CDR3: CAWSRWGDYGYTF

V: TRBV5-8
J: TRBJ1-2
D: TRBD1
CDR3: CASSLKTGERNYGYTF

V: TRBV5-6
J: TRBJ2-5
D: NA
CDR3: CASSLVRLDGIETQYF

V: TRBV7-2
J: TRBJ1-1
D: NA
CDR3: CASSLVGGRDTEAFF

V: TRBV29-1
J: TRBJ2-3
D: TRBD2
CDR3: CSVGTSGGTDTQYF

V: TRBV29-1
J: TRBJ2-7
D: NA
CDR3: CSVGGVYEQYF

V: TRBV10-2
J: TRBJ1-2
D: TRBD1
CDR3: CASSTGVDYGYTF

V: TRBV29-1
J: TRBJ2-7
D: NA
CDR3: CSVGGSSFSYEQYF